The rows below give T cell receptor beta chains drawn from one sample of a study of shared clonotypes between healthy human individuals. The assay was immunoSEQ multiplex PCR, and TCRdb's table has in-frame clones only and misses some. In the table there are some 2.1 million clones, 90% to 95% of which are singletons. The source material was naive CD4+ T cells sorted from blood. The origin of the receptors is a man younger than 35 in good health. Each CDR3 is given with its conserved first and last residue. A D gene is named only where the DNA matches it firmly. Rows may omit the clone size; those that give it use once, few, many or a size class.

TRBJ2-1	TRBV28	TRBD1	-	TGTGCCAGCAGTTATAACAGGGGTGCCTACAATGAGCAGTTCTTC	CASSYNRGAYNEQFF
TRBJ1-4	TRBV30	-	-	TGTGCCTGGAGTGTGCGAGGGCCTAATGAAAAACTGTTTTTT	CAWSVRGPNEKLFF
TRBJ1-1	TRBV6-6	-	-	TGTGCCAGCAGCTTGGAGGGTGGCACTGAAGCTTTCTTT	CASSLEGGTEAFF
TRBJ2-3	TRBV5-1	-	-	TGCGCCAGCAGCAGGAGGACAGATACGCAGTATTTT	CASSRRTDTQYF
TRBJ1-2	TRBV6-4	-	-	TGTGCCAGCAGTAATGAGGGATTCACGGGCTACACCTTC	CASSNEGFTGYTF
TRBJ2-1	TRBV7-2	-	-	TGTGCCAGCAGCCCCCGTAGTGGGTGGAGTGCTGAGCAGTTCTTC	CASSPRSGWSAEQFF
TRBJ1-5	TRBV4-2	-	-	TGTGCCAGCAGCCAAGATCAGGGTCAGCCCCAGCATTTT	CASSQDQGQPQHF
TRBJ1-5	TRBV6-1	-	-	TGTGCCAGCAGTGAACAGGGGAGGCAGCCCCAGCATTTT	CASSEQGRQPQHF
TRBJ1-3	TRBV30	TRBD1	-	TGTGCCTGGAGTGTACTTTTTAAACAGGGGGGCCCAAACACCATATATTTT	CAWSVLFKQGGPNTIYF
TRBJ1-1	TRBV7-2	-	-	TGTGCCAGCAGCAACCAAGGGGGGACTGAAGCTTTCTTT	CASSNQGGTEAFF
TRBJ1-5	TRBV7-2	TRBD1	-	TGTGCCAGCAGCTTAGAGACAGGGAATCAGCCCCAGCATTTT	CASSLETGNQPQHF
TRBJ2-7	TRBV28	-	-	TGTGCCAGCAGAGCTCTACATTCCTACGAGCAGTACTTC	CASRALHSYEQYF
TRBJ1-1	TRBV28	TRBD1	-	TGTGCCAGCAGTTACCAGGGGGCTGGGAACACTGAAGCTTTCTTT	CASSYQGAGNTEAFF
TRBJ2-7	TRBV29-1	TRBD2	-	TGCAGCGTTTCTACCTTAGCGGGGGTCTCCTACGAGCAGTACTTC	CSVSTLAGVSYEQYF
TRBJ1-2	TRBV27	-	-	TGTGCCAGCAGTTGGTCGGCCTCGCGGGGGCACGGCTACACCTTC	CASSWSASRGHGYTF
TRBJ1-1	TRBV7-6	TRBD1	-	TGTGCCAGCAGCTTACTGGGACAGGGGGACACTGAAGCTTTCTTT	CASSLLGQGDTEAFF
TRBJ2-7	TRBV6-5	TRBD1	-	TGTGCCAGCAGTTACCCGGGACAGGGCGCCGAGCAGTACTTC	CASSYPGQGAEQYF
TRBJ2-1	TRBV27	-	-	TGTGCCAGCAGGGCCACGGGTATAAGCTCCTACAATGAGCAGTTCTTC	CASRATGISSYNEQFF
TRBJ2-5	TRBV5-8	-	-	TGTGCCAGCAGCCCCCAGGGGACACAACACTTC	CASSPQGTQHF
TRBJ2-5	TRBV4-1	TRBD1	-	TGCGCCAGCTCCCCGGGGACAGGGGTAAGGGAAGAGACCCAGTACTTC	CASSPGTGVREETQYF
TRBJ1-1	TRBV30	TRBD1	once	TGTGCCGGGGACAGGGCGAACACTGAAGCTTTCTTT	CAGDRANTEAFF
TRBJ1-2	TRBV18	-	-	TGTGCCAGCTCACCAGGAATCTCAGAGAGTTCCTATGGCTACACCTTC	CASSPGISESSYGYTF
TRBJ2-7	TRBV10-1	-	-	TGCGCCAGCAGTGGCCGGCCTCCCTACGAGCAGTACTTC	CASSGRPPYEQYF
TRBJ2-3	TRBV19	-	-	TGTGCCACTGGGGGACTTTCTGACGGGGATACGCAGTATTTT	CATGGLSDGDTQYF
TRBJ1-4	TRBV6-1	TRBD1	-	TGTGCCAGCAGTGAACCGGAGGGGGCGCCGTATGAAAAACTGTTTTTT	CASSEPEGAPYEKLFF
TRBJ2-5	TRBV6-1	-	-	TGTGCCAGCAATCCCCAGGCAGGGTCTGGGGGGACCCAGTACTTC	CASNPQAGSGGTQYF
TRBJ2-7	TRBV28	TRBD2	-	TGTGCCAGCAGTTTGGTGACTAGCGGATTTACCTACGAGCAGTACTTC	CASSLVTSGFTYEQYF
TRBJ1-5	TRBV28	-	-	TGTGCCAGCAGTTCTGGGGGTAGCAATCAGCCCCAGCATTTT	CASSSGGSNQPQHF
TRBJ2-2	TRBV5-1	-	-	TGCGCCAGCAGCTTTGGGCAGGGAGGCACCGGGGAGCTGTTTTTT	CASSFGQGGTGELFF
TRBJ1-1	TRBV13	TRBD1	-	TGTGCCAGCAGCTTCCGCCGGGACAGGAACACTGAAGCTTTCTTT	CASSFRRDRNTEAFF
TRBJ2-4	TRBV5-6	-	once	TGTGCCAGCAGCCCCGGTAGCGGCCTAACCAAAAACATTCAGTACTTC	CASSPGSGLTKNIQYF
TRBJ1-6	TRBV18	-	-	TGTGCCAGCTCTCCAACAGGGAGGGATTCACCCCTCCACTTT	CASSPTGRDSPLHF
TRBJ2-7	TRBV11-2	-	-	TGTGCCAGCAGCTTAGAAATCCAGGGCTTGTCCTACGAGCAGTACTTC	CASSLEIQGLSYEQYF
TRBJ1-2	TRBV6-1	-	-	TGTGCCAGCAGTGTTTCCGGGACTGCGCCCGGACTCTATGGCTACACCTTC	CASSVSGTAPGLYGYTF
TRBJ1-4	TRBV30	TRBD1	-	TGTGCCTGGAGTCTAAGGGACAGAGATAATGAAAAACTGTTTTTT	CAWSLRDRDNEKLFF
TRBJ1-2	TRBV6-1	-	-	TGTGCCACCGACGGGTACCTCTATGGCTACACCTTC	CATDGYLYGYTF
TRBJ2-4	TRBV6-5	-	-	TGTGCCAGCAGTCCTGGGATAGCCAAAAACATTCAGTACTTC	CASSPGIAKNIQYF
TRBJ2-1	TRBV9	TRBD2	-	TGTGCCAGCAGCTCGACCGGGACTAGCGGTTACAATGAGCAGTTCTTC	CASSSTGTSGYNEQFF
TRBJ2-4	TRBV30	TRBD1	-	TGTGCCTGGAGTCAGGGGGCTGCCAAAAACATTCAGTACTTC	CAWSQGAAKNIQYF
TRBJ2-5	TRBV6-5	-	-	TGTGCCAGCAGTTACTCGGCAGGAGCGAGCAGGGGGGCCCAGTACTTC	CASSYSAGASRGAQYF
TRBJ1-1	TRBV28	-	-	TGTGCCAGCAGTTCCCCTGGGGTGGGCACTGAAGCTTTCTTT	CASSSPGVGTEAFF
TRBJ2-2	TRBV6-5	TRBD2	-	TGTGCCAGCAGACCGGGACTATATACCGGGGAGCTGTTTTTT	CASRPGLYTGELFF
TRBJ1-1	TRBV6-1	-	once	TGTGCCAGCAGTGAACGCCGCAGGGACACTGAAGCTTTCTTT	CASSERRRDTEAFF
TRBJ1-4	TRBV18	TRBD1	-	TGTGCCAGCTCACCCTTAATCCGGGACAGCCTCCATGAAAAACTGTTTTTT	CASSPLIRDSLHEKLFF
TRBJ2-7	TRBV6-5	TRBD1	-	TGTGCCAGCAGTTACTTCGGGACAGGGACGTACGAGCAGTACTTC	CASSYFGTGTYEQYF
TRBJ1-5	TRBV5-1	-	-	TGCGCCAGCAGTTTTTCCGGGGGGAGTCAGCCCCAGCATTTT	CASSFSGGSQPQHF